Given below is one T cell receptor (beta chain) in context. These data are taken from a study of T cell changes during pregnancy in multiple sclerosis. Method: immunoSEQ multiplex PCR; TCRdb's copy keeps in-frame clones and lacks some. The profile shows about 79,000 clones, about 90% of them singletons. V lost 6 bases and J 3 bases, leaving 10 bases between the germline ends. In germline, CDR1 is MNHNS, CDR2 SASEGT. The length of the CDR3 is 13 residues. The sample here was CD4+ T cells from peripheral blood mononuclear cells, taken in the second trimester of pregnancy. This receptor was obtained from a female donor with multiple sclerosis, enrolled in a pregnancy study. This rearrangement joins TRBV6-1 to TRBJ2-3; no clear D. The CDR3 spells CASRTRGTDTQYF. The CDR3 bases are TGTGCCAGCAGGACCCGAGGAACAGATACGCAGTATTTT.